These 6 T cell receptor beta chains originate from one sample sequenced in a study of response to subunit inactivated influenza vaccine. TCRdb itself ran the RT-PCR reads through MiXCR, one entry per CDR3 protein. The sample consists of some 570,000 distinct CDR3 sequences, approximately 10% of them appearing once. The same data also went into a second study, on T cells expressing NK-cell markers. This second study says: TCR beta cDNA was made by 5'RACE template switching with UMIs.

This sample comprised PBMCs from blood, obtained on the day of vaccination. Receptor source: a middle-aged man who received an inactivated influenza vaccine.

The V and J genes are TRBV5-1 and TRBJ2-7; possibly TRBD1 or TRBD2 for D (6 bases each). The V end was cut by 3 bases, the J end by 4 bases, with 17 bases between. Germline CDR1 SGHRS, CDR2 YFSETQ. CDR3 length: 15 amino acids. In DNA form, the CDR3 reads TGCGCCAGCAGCTCGGTCGGGGGACAAAGGTACGAGCAGTACTTC. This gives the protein CASSSVGGQRYEQYF.

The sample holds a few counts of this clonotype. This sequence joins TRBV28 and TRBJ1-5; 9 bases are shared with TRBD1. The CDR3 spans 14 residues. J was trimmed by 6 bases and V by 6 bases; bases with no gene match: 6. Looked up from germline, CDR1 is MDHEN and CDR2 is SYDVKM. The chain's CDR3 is CASRTTGGGQPQHF. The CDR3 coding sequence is TGTGCCAGCAGGACGACAGGGGGAGGTCAGCCCCAGCATTTT.

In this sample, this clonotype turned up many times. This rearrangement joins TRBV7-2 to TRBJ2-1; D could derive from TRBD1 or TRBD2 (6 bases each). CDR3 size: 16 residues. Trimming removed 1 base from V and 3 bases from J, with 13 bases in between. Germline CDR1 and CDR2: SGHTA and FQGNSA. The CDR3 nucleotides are TGTGCCAGCAGCTTAGTCTCCCGGGGGCTCTACAATGAGCAGTTCTTC. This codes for CASSLVSRGLYNEQFF.

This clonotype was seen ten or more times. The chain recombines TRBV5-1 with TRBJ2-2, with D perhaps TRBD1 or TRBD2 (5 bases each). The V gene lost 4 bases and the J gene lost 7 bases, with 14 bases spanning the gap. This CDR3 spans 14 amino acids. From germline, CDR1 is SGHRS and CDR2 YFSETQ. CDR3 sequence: CASSLRDAFGELFF. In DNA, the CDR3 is TGCGCCAGCAGCCTCCGGGACGCCTTCGGGGAGCTGTTTTTT. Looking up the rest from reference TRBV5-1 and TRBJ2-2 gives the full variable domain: KAGVTQTPRYLIKTRGQQVTLSCSPISGHRSVSWYQQTPGQGLQFLFEYFSETQRNKGNFPGRFSGRQFSNSRSEMNVSTLELGDSALYLCASSLRDAFGELFFGEGSRLTVL.

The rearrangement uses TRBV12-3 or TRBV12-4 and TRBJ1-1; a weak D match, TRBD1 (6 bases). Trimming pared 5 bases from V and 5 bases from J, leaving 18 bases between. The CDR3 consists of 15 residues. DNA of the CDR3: TGTGCCAGCAGTCAGATCTCTTCAGGGGAAACTGAAGCTTTCTTT. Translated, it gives CASSQISSGETEAFF.

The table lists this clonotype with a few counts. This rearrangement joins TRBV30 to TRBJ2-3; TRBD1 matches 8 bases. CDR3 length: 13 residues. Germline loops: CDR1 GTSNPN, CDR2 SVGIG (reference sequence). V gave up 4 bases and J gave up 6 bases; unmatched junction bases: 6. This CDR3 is CAWTGGSGDTQYF. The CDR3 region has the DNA TGTGCCTGGACAGGGGGCAGTGGGGATACGCAGTATTTT. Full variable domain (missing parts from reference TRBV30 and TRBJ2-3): SQTIHQWPATLVQPVGSPLSLECTVEGTSNPNLYWYRQAAGRGLQLLFYSVGIGQISSEVPQNLSASRPQDRQFILSSKKLLLSDSGFYLCAWTGGSGDTQYFGPGTRLTVL.